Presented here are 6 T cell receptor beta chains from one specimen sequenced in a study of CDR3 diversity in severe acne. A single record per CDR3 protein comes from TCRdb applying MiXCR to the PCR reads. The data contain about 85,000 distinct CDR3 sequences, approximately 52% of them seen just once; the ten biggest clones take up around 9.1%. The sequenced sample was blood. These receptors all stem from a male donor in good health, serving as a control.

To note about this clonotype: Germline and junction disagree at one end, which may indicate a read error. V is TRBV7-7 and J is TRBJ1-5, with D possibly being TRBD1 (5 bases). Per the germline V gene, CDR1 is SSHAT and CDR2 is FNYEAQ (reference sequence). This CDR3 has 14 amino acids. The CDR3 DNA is TGTGCTAGCAGCTCTCGGGGGGGGAGAGAGACCCAGCATTTT. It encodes CASSSRGGRETQHF.

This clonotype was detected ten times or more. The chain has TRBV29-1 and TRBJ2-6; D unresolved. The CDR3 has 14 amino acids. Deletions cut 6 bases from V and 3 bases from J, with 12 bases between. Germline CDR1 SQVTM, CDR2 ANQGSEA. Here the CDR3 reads CSVLRDGGANVLTF. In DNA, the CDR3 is TGCAGCGTCCTACGCGACGGTGGGGCCAACGTCCTGACTTTC.

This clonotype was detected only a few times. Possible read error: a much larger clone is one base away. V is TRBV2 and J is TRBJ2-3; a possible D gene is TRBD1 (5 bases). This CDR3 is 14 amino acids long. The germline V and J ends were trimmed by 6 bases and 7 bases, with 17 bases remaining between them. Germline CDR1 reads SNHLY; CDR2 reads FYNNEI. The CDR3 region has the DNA TGTGCCAGCAGACCCGAATCAGGGCGGAATACGCAGTATTTT. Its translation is CASRPESGRNTQYF.

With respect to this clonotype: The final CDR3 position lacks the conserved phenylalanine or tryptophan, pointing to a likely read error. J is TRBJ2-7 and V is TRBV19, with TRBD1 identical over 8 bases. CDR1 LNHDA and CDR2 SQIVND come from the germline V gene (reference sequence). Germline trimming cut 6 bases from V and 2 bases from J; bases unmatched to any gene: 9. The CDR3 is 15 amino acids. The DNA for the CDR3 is TGTGCCAGTAGCCCATCCGGGACAGGTCCCTACGAGCAGTACTCC. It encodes CASSPSGTGPYEQYS.

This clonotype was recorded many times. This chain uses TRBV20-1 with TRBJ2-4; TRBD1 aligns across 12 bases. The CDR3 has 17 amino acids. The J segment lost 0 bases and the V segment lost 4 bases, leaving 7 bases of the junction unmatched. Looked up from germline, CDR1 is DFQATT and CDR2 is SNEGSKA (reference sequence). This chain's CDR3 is CSAMGQGAKVAKNIQYF. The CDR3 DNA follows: TGCAGTGCTATGGGACAGGGGGCGAAGGTAGCCAAAAACATTCAGTACTTC.

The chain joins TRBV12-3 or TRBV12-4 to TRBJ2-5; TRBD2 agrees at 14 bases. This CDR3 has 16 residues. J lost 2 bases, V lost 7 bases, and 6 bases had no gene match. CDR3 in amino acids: CASKPGLAGVQETQYF. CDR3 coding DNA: TGTGCCAGCAAACCGGGACTAGCGGGAGTTCAAGAGACCCAGTACTTC.